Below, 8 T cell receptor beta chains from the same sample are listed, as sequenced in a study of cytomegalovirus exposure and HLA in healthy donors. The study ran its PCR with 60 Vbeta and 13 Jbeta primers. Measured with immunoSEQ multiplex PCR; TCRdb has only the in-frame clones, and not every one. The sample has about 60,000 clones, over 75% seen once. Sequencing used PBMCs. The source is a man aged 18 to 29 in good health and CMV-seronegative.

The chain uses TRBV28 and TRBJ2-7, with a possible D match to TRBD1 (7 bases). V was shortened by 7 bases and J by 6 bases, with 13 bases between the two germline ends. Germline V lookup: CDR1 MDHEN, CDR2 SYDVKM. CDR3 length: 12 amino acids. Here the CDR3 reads CASTEGAGEQYF. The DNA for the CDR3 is TGTGCCAGCACGGAGGGGGCCGGCGAGCAGTACTTC.

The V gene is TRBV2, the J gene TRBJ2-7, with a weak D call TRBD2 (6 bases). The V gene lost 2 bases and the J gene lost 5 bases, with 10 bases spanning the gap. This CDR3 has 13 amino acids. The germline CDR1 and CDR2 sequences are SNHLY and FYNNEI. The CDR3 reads CASSERRDHEQYF. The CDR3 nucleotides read TGTGCCAGCAGTGAAAGGAGGGACCACGAGCAGTACTTC.

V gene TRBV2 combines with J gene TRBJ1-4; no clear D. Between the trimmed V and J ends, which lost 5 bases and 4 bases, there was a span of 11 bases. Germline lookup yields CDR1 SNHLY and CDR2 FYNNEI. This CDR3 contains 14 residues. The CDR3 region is CASSPMRGNEKLFF. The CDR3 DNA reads TGTGCCAGCAGTCCAATGCGAGGTAATGAAAAACTGTTTTTT.

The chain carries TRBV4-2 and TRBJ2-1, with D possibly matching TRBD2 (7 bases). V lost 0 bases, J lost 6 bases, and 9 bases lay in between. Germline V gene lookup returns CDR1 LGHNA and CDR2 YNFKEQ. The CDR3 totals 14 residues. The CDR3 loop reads CASSQDGGANEQFF. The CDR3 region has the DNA TGTGCCAGCAGCCAAGATGGGGGGGCCAATGAGCAGTTCTTC.

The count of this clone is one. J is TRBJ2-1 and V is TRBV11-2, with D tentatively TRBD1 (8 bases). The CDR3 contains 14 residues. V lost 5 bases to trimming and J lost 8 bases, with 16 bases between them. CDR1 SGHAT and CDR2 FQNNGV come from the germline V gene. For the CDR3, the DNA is TGTGCCAGCAGCCTCAGGACAGGGAGGGATGAGCAGTTCTTC. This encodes CASSLRTGRDEQFF.

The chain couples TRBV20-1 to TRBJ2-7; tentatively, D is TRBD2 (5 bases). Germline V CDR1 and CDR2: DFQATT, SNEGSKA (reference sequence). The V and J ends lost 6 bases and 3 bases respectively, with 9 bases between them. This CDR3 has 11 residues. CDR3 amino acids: CSAWENYEQYF. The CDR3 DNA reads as TGCAGTGCGTGGGAGAACTACGAGCAGTACTTC.

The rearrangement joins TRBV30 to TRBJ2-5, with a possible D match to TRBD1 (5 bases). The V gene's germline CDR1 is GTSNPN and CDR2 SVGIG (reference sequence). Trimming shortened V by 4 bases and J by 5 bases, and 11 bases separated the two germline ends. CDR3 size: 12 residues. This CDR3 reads CAWNPAGETQYF. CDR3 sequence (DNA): TGTGCCTGGAACCCCGCAGGGGAGACCCAGTACTTC.

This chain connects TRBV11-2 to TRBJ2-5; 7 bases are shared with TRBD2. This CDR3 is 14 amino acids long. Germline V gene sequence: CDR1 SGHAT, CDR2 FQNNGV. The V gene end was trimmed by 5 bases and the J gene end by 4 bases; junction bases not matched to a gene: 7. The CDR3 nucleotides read TGTGCCAGCAGCCCCAGCAGGGAGGGAGAGACCCAGTACTTC. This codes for CASSPSREGETQYF.